This TCR beta chain derives from a study of graft-versus-host responses after intestinal transplantation. Study-wide background: Once they had received anti-thymocyte globulin induction, all recipients took tacrolimus and steroids for around 3 years. Study-wide points: GvH clone levels peaked in circulation, and this peak was associated with early post-transplant HvG declines.

Notes on this clone: Its antigen is still unknown.

The germline V gene has CDR1 SGHTA and CDR2 FQGTGA. This CDR3 has 14 amino acids. V lost 2 bases and J lost 10, with 15 bases in between. The table came from immunoSEQ multiplex PCR; TCRdb's copy has only in-frame clones and leaves some out. The table includes about 80,000 clones, 85% to 90% detected once. This chain uses TRBV7-3 with TRBJ2-1; possibly TRBD1 for D (5 bases). The receptor comes from a human donor who received an intestinal transplant. The source was unstimulated CD4+ T cells sorted from spleen or lymph node cells, collected before intestinal transplant. The CDR3: CASSLGGQGKEQFF. In nucleotides, the CDR3 is TGTGCCAGCAGCTTAGGTGGTCAGGGAAAGGAGCAGTTCTTC.